This T cell receptor beta chain appears in the sequencing data of a study of shared clonotypes between healthy human individuals. This CDR3 is 11 amino acids long. Trimming left V 8 bases short and J 3 bases short, with 7 bases between. Germline loops: CDR1 MDHEN, CDR2 SYDVKM. A few counts support this clone. Its specificity is unknown. Other DNA variants within this sample encode the same CDR3. The study, taken as a whole, reports: Generation probability values for non-shared clonotypes were lower than those for clonotypes shared by all four donors.

The table came from immunoSEQ multiplex PCR; TCRdb's copy has only in-frame clones and leaves some out. Found here are about 2.4 million clones, 93% of them singletons; the top ten hold approximately 0.37%. The clonotype comes from a man aged 18-30 years in good health. Some clones in this sample may be carry-over from other donors' samples. The chain combines TRBV28 with TRBJ1-1; D may be TRBD1 (5 bases). Sequenced sample: naive CD4+ T cells from PBMCs. Subset specified: CD45RA+ positively selected. Here the CDR3 DNA reads TGTGCCAGCCGGGGGGACACTGAAGCTTTCTTT. Translating it yields CASRGDTEAFF.